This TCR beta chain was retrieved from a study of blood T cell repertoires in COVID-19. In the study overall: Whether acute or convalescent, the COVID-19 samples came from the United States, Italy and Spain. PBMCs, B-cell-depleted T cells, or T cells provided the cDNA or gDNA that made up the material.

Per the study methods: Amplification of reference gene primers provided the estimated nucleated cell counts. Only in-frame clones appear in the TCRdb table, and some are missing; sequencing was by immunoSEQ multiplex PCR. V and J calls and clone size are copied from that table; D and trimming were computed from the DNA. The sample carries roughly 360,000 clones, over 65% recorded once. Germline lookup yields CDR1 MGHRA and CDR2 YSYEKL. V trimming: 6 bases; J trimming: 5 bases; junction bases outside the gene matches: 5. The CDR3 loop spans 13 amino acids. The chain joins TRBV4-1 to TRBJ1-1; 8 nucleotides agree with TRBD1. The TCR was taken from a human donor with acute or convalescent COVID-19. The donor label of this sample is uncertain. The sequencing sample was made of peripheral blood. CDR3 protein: CASSTGGGTEAFF. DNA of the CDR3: TGCGCCAGCAGTACAGGGGGGGGAACTGAAGCTTTCTTT.